The next 31 T cell receptor beta chains were all read from a single sample in a study of T cell responses to AZD1222 COVID-19 vaccine. Sequencing used immunoSEQ multiplex PCR; TCRdb keeps in-frame clones, though not all of them. The data contain 74,000 or so clones, 84% of them singletons. This specimen consisted of peripheral blood, obtained on day 0 of AZD1222 vaccination. Receptors were obtained from an adult in good health.

The chain uses TRBV19 and TRBJ1-1; D uncertain. The CDR3 spans 20 residues. Trimming removed 4 bases at V and 0 bases at J, with 27 bases between. The germline gives CDR1 LNHDA, CDR2 SQIVND (reference sequence). The CDR3 loop is CASSRREGGRVPLLNTEAFF. In DNA form, the CDR3 reads TGTGCCAGTAGTAGACGTGAAGGTGGGCGCGTACCCTTATTGAACACTGAAGCTTTCTTT.

The chain employs TRBV11-2 and TRBJ1-1; D not certain. The CDR3 runs 18 residues. Germline V CDR1 and CDR2: SGHAT, FQNNGV. Trimming stripped 4 bases from V and 0 bases from J, with 21 bases between. CDR3 nucleotides: TGTGCCAGCAGCTACAGAGGGCCTGGTGGCGGGATGAACACTGAAGCTTTCTTT. Amino acids: CASSYRGPGGGMNTEAFF.

The V call is TRBV19, the J call TRBJ1-3; 7 nucleotides line up with TRBD1. The length of the CDR3 is 15 residues. V was clipped by 6 bases and J by 0 bases; unmatched bases: 5. CDR1 and CDR2 (germline): LNHDA, SQIVND (reference sequence). The CDR3 DNA is TGTGCCAGTAGACCCGCAGGGGGCTCTGGAAACACCATATATTTT. Translating it yields CASRPAGGSGNTIYF.

The rearrangement uses TRBV28 and TRBJ2-1; TRBD2 aligns across 9 bases. Trimming cost V 1 base and J 9 bases; bases outside gene matches: 10. The CDR3 consists of 16 residues. Germline V CDR1 and CDR2: MDHEN, SYDVKM. CDR3 loop: CASSLSSVAGDVEQFF. DNA of the CDR3: TGTGCCAGCAGTTTATCATCCGTAGCGGGAGATGTTGAGCAGTTCTTC.

The chain links TRBV2 to TRBJ1-5, with D perhaps TRBD1 (5 bases). Germline V gene data show CDR1 as SNHLY and CDR2 as FYNNEI. V gave up 8 bases and J gave up 3 bases, with 17 bases separating them. The CDR3 consists of 15 residues. The CDR3, as DNA: TGTGCCAGCGGACTAGATTCAGGGTACAATCAGCCCCAGCATTTT. Protein product: CASGLDSGYNQPQHF.

The chain employs TRBV13 and TRBJ2-5; no clear D. Germline CDR1 reads PRHDT; CDR2 reads FYEKMQ (reference sequence). The V end lost 7 bases, the J end lost 5 bases, and 14 bases lay between the germline ends. The CDR3 has 13 residues. Written as DNA, the CDR3 is TGTGCCAGCAACTCAGATCAGTCGGAGACCCAGTACTTC. As protein: CASNSDQSETQYF.

The J gene is TRBJ2-1, the V gene TRBV24-1; TRBD2 matches 10 bases. Losses at the gene ends were 2 bases for V and 9 bases for J; bases not matched to a gene: 12. The CDR3 is 17 amino acids. Germline V lookup: CDR1 KGHDR, CDR2 SFDVKD. DNA for the CDR3: TGTGCCACCAGTGATTCCGGGACTAGCGCACTAGGCAGTGAGCAGTTCTTC. Translated, it gives CATSDSGTSALGSEQFF.

The chain is built from TRBV27 and TRBJ1-6, with no clear D. CDR3 length equals 15 residues. Germline CDR1 MNHEY, CDR2 SMNVEV (reference sequence). Trimming left V 6 bases short and J 0 bases short, with 9 bases between. CDR3: CASSWGSSYNSPLHF. DNA of the CDR3: TGTGCCAGCAGCTGGGGAAGCTCCTATAATTCACCCCTCCACTTT.

V and J are TRBV7-8 and TRBJ2-7; the match to TRBD1 covers 7 bases. V lost 5 bases to trimming and J lost 2 bases; unmatched junction nucleotides: 6. CDR1 is SGHVS, CDR2 FQNEAQ, per germline. This CDR3 has 14 amino acids. CDR3 nucleotide sequence: TGTGCCAGCAGCCCATGGGACAGACCCTACGAGCAGTACTTC. This translates into CASSPWDRPYEQYF.

This CDR3 is CASSVGLAVETQYF. The CDR3, as DNA: TGTGCCAGCAGCGTAGGGCTAGCGGTAGAGACCCAGTACTTC. This chain connects TRBV9 to TRBJ2-5; TRBD2 aligns across 7 bases. CDR3 length: 14 residues. V shed 0 bases and J 4 bases; nucleotides not matched to a gene: 3. From germline, CDR1 is SGDLS and CDR2 YYNGEE.

This clone was seen only once. This sample includes further DNA sequences coding for the same CDR3. The chain couples TRBV7-2 to TRBJ2-1; D may be TRBD1 (6 bases). The CDR3 is made up of 15 amino acids. CDR1 is SGHTA, CDR2 FQGNSA, per germline. V was shortened by 3 bases and J by 1 base, with 10 bases between the two germline ends. The CDR3, as DNA: TGTGCCAGCAGCTTGTCCAGGGGATCCTACAATGAGCAGTTCTTC. Its translation: CASSLSRGSYNEQFF.

This chain uses TRBV9 with TRBJ1-2; no firm D call. V lost 0 bases and J lost 3, with 6 bases in between. CDR3 length: 13 amino acids. Germline CDR1 SGDLS, CDR2 YYNGEE. The CDR3 nucleotides read TGTGCCAGCAGCGTAGGGACGGACTATGGCTACACCTTC. It specifies CASSVGTDYGYTF.

The gene calls are TRBV5-1 and TRBJ2-5; TRBD2 matches at 8 bases. The CDR3 sequence is 15 residues long. Trimming took 4 bases from V and 3 from J; bases not matched to a gene: 8. Germline V gene sequence: CDR1 SGHRS, CDR2 YFSETQ. CDR3 region: CASSIRPAGEETQYF. The CDR3, as DNA: TGCGCCAGCAGCATCCGCCCAGCGGGGGAAGAGACCCAGTACTTC. Full variable domain (remainder filled in from reference TRBV5-1 and TRBJ2-5): KAGVTQTPRYLIKTRGQQVTLSCSPISGHRSVSWYQQTPGQGLQFLFEYFSETQRNKGNFPGRFSGRQFSNSRSEMNVSTLELGDSALYLCASSIRPAGEETQYFGPGTRLLVL.

The chain uses TRBV19 and TRBJ2-7; D is ambiguous. This CDR3 region has 14 residues. Germline lookup yields CDR1 LNHDA and CDR2 SQIVND (reference sequence). Trimming pared 3 bases from V and 2 bases from J, leaving 11 bases between. This chain's CDR3 is CASSMGGAPYEQYF. Written as DNA, the CDR3 is TGTGCCAGTAGTATGGGCGGTGCACCCTACGAGCAGTACTTC.

This clone was seen only once. The V call is TRBV6-4, the J call TRBJ2-1, with D possibly TRBD2 on 6 matching bases. Trimming took 3 bases from V and 0 from J, leaving 6 bases between them. Germline V gives CDR1 MRHNA, CDR2 SNTAGT. This CDR3 has 14 amino acids. The CDR3 bases are TGTGCCAGCAGTGAGGGGGGCTCCTACAATGAGCAGTTCTTC. This translates into CASSEGGSYNEQFF.

CDR3 DNA: TGTGCCAGCAGAGATGGAACGTGGGGCTACACCTTC. This translates into CASRDGTWGYTF. The V and J genes are TRBV28 and TRBJ1-2; unclear D gene. V lost 6 bases to trimming and J lost 8 bases, with 13 bases between them. Germline CDR1 is MDHEN and CDR2 is SYDVKM. This CDR3 spans 12 amino acids.

The chain employs TRBV19 and TRBJ2-2, with D possibly being TRBD1 or TRBD2 (5 bases each). The CDR3 totals 14 residues. Looked up from germline, CDR1 is LNHDA and CDR2 is SQIVND (reference sequence). Trimming stripped 6 bases from V and 5 bases from J, with 13 bases between. In nucleotides, the CDR3 is TGTGCCAGTAGGTCGGGTTGGGGGACCGGGGAGCTGTTTTTT. Encoded protein: CASRSGWGTGELFF.

The chain recombines TRBV7-2 with TRBJ1-2; no definite D call. The CDR3 spans 16 residues. CDR1 and CDR2 (germline): SGHTA, FQGNSA. The V gene lost 6 bases and the J gene lost 4 bases, with 21 bases spanning the gap. This CDR3 is CASRASGRVAGYGYTF. The CDR3 coding sequence is TGTGCCAGCAGAGCCAGTGGACGGGTGGCGGGCTATGGCTACACCTTC.

This clone appeared a few times. The chain couples TRBV15 to TRBJ2-5; 7 bases map to TRBD1. The CDR3 covers 15 residues. The V gene end was trimmed by 2 bases and the J gene end by 1 base; junction bases not matched to a gene: 4. CDR1 is LNHNV, CDR2 YYDKDF, per germline (reference sequence). CDR3 coding DNA: TGTGCCACCAGCAGACGGGACAGCTTCCAAGAGACCCAGTACTTC. It translates to CATSRRDSFQETQYF.

This rearrangement joins TRBV20-1 to TRBJ2-7; D gene uncertain. CDR3 length: 13 residues. Deletions cut 3 bases from V and 2 bases from J, with 11 bases between. Germline V gives CDR1 DFQATT, CDR2 SNEGSKA (reference sequence). CDR3 DNA sequence: TGCAGTGCTAGTACAGCAAACACCTACGAGCAGTACTTC. Amino acids: CSASTANTYEQYF.

The gene calls are TRBV28 and TRBJ1-5; D is uncertain. Germline V gene data show CDR1 as MDHEN and CDR2 as SYDVKM. CDR3 size: 15 residues. Trimming removed 5 bases from V and 1 base from J, with 12 bases in between. CDR3 sequence reads: CASSVEGLSNQPQHF. The CDR3 coding sequence is TGTGCCAGCAGTGTGGAGGGCTTAAGCAATCAGCCCCAGCATTTT.

This clone was found once. The chain couples TRBV7-3 to TRBJ2-1; 7 nucleotides align to TRBD1. Germline V gene sequence: CDR1 SGHTA, CDR2 FQGTGA. The ends lost 4 bases at V and 6 bases at J; junction bases unmatched: 9. The CDR3 covers 15 residues. The CDR3: CASSSAPGQLNEQFF. DNA of the CDR3: TGTGCCAGCAGCTCCGCCCCGGGACAGCTCAATGAGCAGTTCTTC.

The chain has TRBV19 and TRBJ1-5, with D possibly being TRBD1 (5 bases). Germline-derived CDR1 and CDR2 are LNHDA and SQIVND (reference sequence). Trimming took 4 bases from V and 1 from J, leaving 14 bases between them. CDR3 length: 16 amino acids. This chain's CDR3 is CASSRGGGSSNQPQHF. Written as DNA, the CDR3 is TGTGCCAGTAGTAGGGGCGGCGGGAGCAGCAATCAGCCCCAGCATTTT.

This chain connects TRBV20-1 to TRBJ2-1; 7 bases fit TRBD2. CDR1 and CDR2 from the germline V gene are DFQATT and SNEGSKA (reference sequence). The CDR3 loop spans 14 amino acids. V lost 3 bases to trimming and J lost 2 bases; unmatched junction nucleotides: 4. Here the CDR3 reads CSASYRGAYNEQFF. The CDR3 DNA follows: TGCAGTGCTAGTTACCGGGGGGCCTACAATGAGCAGTTCTTC.

The chain combines TRBV6-2 or TRBV6-3 with TRBJ1-5, with 11 bases identical to TRBD1. The V gene end was trimmed by 4 bases and the J gene end by 2 bases; junction bases not matched to a gene: 4. This CDR3 has 16 amino acids. Germline CDR1 and CDR2: MNHEY and SVGEGT. This chain's CDR3 is CASSLDRGRGNQPQHF. Written as DNA, the CDR3 is TGTGCCAGCAGTTTGGACAGGGGGCGAGGCAATCAGCCCCAGCATTTT.

This chain connects TRBV27 to TRBJ2-5, with TRBD2 as a possible D gene (7 bases). The ends were cut back, 8 bases at V and 4 bases at J, with 20 bases in the middle. The germline gives CDR1 MNHEY, CDR2 SMNVEV (reference sequence). CDR3 length: 15 residues. CDR3: CASGRTGGGGETQYF. DNA of the CDR3: TGTGCCAGCGGAAGAACTGGGGGAGGGGGAGAGACCCAGTACTTC.

The table lists this clone with a few counts. The DNA of the CDR3 is TGCGCCAGCAGCTCGGGACAGAGCACAGATACGCAGTATTTT. Its protein is CASSSGQSTDTQYF. The V and J genes are TRBV5-1 and TRBJ2-3, with 7 bases that match TRBD1. V shed 3 bases, J shed 0 bases, and the junction held 1 base outside the gene matches. CDR3 size: 14 residues. Germline values: CDR1 SGHRS, CDR2 YFSETQ.

The V and J genes are TRBV7-3 and TRBJ1-1; the D gene is possibly TRBD1 (6 bases). Germline V gene sequence: CDR1 SGHTA, CDR2 FQGTGA. CDR3 length equals 17 residues. V gave up 5 bases and J gave up 0 bases, with 19 bases separating them. The CDR3 DNA follows: TGTGCCAGCAGCCCAGTGGGGAAGGGGGTTCTGAACACTGAAGCTTTCTTT. Translated: CASSPVGKGVLNTEAFF.

The chain links TRBV7-2 to TRBJ2-5; the D call may be TRBD1 or TRBD2 (7 bases each). The length of the CDR3 is 15 residues. Germline CDR1 SGHTA, CDR2 FQGNSA. Trimming took off 4 bases at V and 6 bases at J, with 18 bases between the two ends. CDR3 residues: CASSSQGGAGQTQYF. The CDR3 nucleotides are TGTGCCAGCAGCTCCCAGGGGGGGGCCGGGCAGACCCAGTACTTC. Variable domain in full (rest from reference TRBV7-2 and TRBJ2-5): GAGVSQSPSNKVTEKGKDVELRCDPISGHTALYWYRQSLGQGLEFLIYFQGNSAPDKSGLPSDRFSAERTGGSVSTLTIQRTQQEDSAVYLCASSSQGGAGQTQYFGPGTRLLVL.

The chain is built from TRBV11-2 and TRBJ1-2; D remains unclear. CDR1 is SGHAT and CDR2 is FQNNGV in the germline V gene. V was pared by 5 bases and J by 6 bases, with 13 bases between. The CDR3 sequence is 13 residues long. CDR3 DNA: TGTGCCAGCAGCCCTGGGGTTCGGGATGGCTACACCTTC. Protein sequence: CASSPGVRDGYTF.

The CDR3 DNA sequence: TGTGCCAGCAGCCAAGATCTTGTCTCCTACGAGCAGTACTTC. Its translation: CASSQDLVSYEQYF. The chain uses TRBV3-1 (or the pseudogene TRBV3-2) and TRBJ2-7; no clear D. The V and J ends lost 0 bases and 0 bases respectively, with 6 bases between them. This CDR3 spans 14 amino acids. Germline V gives CDR1 LGHDT, CDR2 YNNKEL (reference sequence).